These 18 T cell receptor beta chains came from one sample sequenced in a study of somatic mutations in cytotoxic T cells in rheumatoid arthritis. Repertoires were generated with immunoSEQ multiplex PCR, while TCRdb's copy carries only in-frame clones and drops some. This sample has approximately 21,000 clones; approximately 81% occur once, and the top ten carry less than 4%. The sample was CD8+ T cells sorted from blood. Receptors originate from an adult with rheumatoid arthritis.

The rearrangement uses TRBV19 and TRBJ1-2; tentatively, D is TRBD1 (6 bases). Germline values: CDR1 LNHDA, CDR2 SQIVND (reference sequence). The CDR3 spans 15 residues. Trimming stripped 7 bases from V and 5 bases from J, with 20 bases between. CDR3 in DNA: TGTGCCAGTACCCCGGACAGACTACTAGGGTATGGCTACACCTTC. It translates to CASTPDRLLGYGYTF.

In nucleotides, the CDR3 is TGTGCCAGCAGCCACCCAGGGTTAATGGACTATGGCTACACCTTC. Translated, it gives CASSHPGLMDYGYTF. V usage is TRBV14 and J usage is TRBJ1-2; D might be TRBD1 (5 bases). The germline V gene has CDR1 SGHDN and CDR2 FVKESK. The CDR3 length is 15 residues. V lost 3 bases and J lost 3, with 14 bases in between.

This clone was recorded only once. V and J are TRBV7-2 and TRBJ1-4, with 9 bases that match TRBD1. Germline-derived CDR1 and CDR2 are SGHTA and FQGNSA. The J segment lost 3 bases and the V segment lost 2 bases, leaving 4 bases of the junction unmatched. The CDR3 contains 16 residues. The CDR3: CASSLRTGEANEKLFF. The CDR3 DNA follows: TGTGCCAGCAGCTTACGGACAGGGGAGGCTAATGAAAAACTGTTTTTT.

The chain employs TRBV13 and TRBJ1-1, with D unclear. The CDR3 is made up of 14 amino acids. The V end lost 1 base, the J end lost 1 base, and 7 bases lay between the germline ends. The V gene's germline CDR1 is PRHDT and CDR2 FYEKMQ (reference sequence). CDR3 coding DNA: TGTGCCAGCAGCTTAGCAGGAGAGAACACTGAAGCTTTCTTT. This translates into CASSLAGENTEAFF.

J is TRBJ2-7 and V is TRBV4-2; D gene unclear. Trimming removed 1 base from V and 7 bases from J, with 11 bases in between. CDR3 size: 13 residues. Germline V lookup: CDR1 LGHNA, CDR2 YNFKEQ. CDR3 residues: CASSQGSLGEQYF. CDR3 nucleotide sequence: TGTGCCAGCAGCCAAGGCTCCCTGGGGGAGCAGTACTTC.

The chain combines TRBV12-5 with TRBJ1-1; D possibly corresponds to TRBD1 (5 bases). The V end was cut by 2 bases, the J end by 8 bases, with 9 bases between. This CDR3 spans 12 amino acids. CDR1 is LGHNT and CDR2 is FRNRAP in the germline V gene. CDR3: CASGLSRQEAFF. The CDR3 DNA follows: TGTGCTAGTGGTTTGTCGAGACAGGAAGCTTTCTTT.

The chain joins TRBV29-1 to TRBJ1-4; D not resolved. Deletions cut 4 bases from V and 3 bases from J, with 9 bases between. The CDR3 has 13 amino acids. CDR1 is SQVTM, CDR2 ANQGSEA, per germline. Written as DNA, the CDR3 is TGCAGCGTTGCGGCAGTACCTAATGAAAAACTGTTTTTT. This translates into CSVAAVPNEKLFF.

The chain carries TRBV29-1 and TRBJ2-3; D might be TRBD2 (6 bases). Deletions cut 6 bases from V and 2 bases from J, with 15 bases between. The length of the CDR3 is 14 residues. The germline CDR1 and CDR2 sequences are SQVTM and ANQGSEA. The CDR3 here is CSVGGWEVTDTQYF. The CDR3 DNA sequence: TGCAGCGTCGGAGGGTGGGAGGTCACAGATACGCAGTATTTT.

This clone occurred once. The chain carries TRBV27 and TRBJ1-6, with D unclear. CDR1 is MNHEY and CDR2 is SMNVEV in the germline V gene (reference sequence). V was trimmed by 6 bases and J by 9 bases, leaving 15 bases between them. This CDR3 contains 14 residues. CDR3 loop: CASSKPTESSPLHF. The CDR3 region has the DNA TGTGCCAGCAGCAAACCCACGGAGTCTTCACCCCTCCACTTT.

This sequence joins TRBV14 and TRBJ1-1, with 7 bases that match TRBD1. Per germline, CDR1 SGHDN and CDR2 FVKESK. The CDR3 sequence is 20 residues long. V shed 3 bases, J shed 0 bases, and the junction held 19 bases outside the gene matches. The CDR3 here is CASSQEWVGQDRFMNTEAFF. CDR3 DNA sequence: TGTGCCAGCAGCCAGGAATGGGTCGGACAGGACCGCTTCATGAACACTGAAGCTTTCTTT.

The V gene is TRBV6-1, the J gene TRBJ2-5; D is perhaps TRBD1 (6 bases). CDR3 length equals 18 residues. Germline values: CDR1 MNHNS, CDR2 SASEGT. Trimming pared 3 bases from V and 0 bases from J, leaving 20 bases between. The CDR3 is CASSDKQGLSMYQETQYF. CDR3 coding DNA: TGTGCCAGCAGTGATAAGCAGGGGCTCTCGATGTACCAAGAGACCCAGTACTTC.

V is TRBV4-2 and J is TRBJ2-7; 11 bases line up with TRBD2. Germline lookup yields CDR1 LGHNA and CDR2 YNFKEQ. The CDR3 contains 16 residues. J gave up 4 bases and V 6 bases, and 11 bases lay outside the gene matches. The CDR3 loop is CASRSGTSGSTYEQYF. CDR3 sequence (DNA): TGTGCCAGCAGGTCCGGGACTAGCGGCTCGACATACGAGCAGTACTTC.

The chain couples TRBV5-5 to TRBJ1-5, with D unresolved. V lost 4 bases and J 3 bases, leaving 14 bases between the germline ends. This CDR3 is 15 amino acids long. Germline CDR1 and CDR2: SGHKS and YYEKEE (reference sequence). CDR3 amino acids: CASSPVLGNNQPQHF. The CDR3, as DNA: TGTGCCAGCAGCCCGGTCCTTGGGAACAATCAGCCCCAGCATTTT.

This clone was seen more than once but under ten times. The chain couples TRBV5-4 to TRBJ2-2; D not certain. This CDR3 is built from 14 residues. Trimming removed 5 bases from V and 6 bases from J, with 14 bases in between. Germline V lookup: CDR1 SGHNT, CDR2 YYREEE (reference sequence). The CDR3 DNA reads TGTGCCAGCAGGGATGGGTTGGAAGCCGGGGAGCTGTTTTTT. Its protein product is CASRDGLEAGELFF.

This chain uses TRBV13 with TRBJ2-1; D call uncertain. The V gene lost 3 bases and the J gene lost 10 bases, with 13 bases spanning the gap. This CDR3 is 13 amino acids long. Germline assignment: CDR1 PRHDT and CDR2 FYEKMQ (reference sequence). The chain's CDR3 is CASSFLEGVEQFF. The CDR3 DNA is TGTGCCAGCAGCTTTCTGGAAGGAGTCGAGCAGTTCTTC.

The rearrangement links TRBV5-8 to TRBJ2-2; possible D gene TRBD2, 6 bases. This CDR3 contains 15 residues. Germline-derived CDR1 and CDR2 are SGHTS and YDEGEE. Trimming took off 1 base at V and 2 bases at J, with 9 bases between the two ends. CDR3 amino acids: CASSLRRDNTGELFF. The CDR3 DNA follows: TGTGCCAGCAGCTTGCGGAGGGACAACACCGGGGAGCTGTTTTTT.

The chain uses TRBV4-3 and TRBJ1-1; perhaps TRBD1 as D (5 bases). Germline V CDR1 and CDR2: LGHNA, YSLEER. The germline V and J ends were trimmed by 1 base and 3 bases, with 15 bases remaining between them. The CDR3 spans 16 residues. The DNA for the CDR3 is TGCGCCAGCAGCCAAGCGCCAGGGTTATTGCACACTGAAGCTTTCTTT. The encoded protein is CASSQAPGLLHTEAFF.

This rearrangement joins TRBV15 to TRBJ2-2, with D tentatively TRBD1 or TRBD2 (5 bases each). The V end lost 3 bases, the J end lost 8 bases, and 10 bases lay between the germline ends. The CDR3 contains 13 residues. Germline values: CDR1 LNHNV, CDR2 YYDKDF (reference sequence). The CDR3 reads CATSRGDYGELFF. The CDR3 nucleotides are TGTGCCACCAGCAGGGGGGATTATGGGGAGCTGTTTTTT.